These 25 T cell receptor beta chains came from one sample sequenced in a study of blood T cell repertoires in COVID-19. The data were produced by immunoSEQ multiplex PCR, yet TCRdb's version contains in-frame clones alone and is incomplete. The table lists a few hundred thousand clones, approximately 84% of them singletons. Sequenced material: peripheral blood. Receptors originate from a person aged 70 to 80 with COVID-19, enrolled during active disease.

The chain recombines TRBV27 with TRBJ2-7; possible D gene TRBD2, 6 bases. CDR1 is MNHEY and CDR2 is SMNVEV in the germline V gene (reference sequence). The CDR3 contains 16 residues. Trimming shortened V by 6 bases and J by 2 bases, and 20 bases separated the two germline ends. Here the CDR3 reads CASRSNPTSTAYEQYF. The CDR3 DNA reads TGTGCCAGCAGAAGCAACCCCACTAGCACCGCCTACGAGCAGTACTTC.

Turning to this clone: This specimen includes other DNA sequences encoding the same CDR3. The chain combines TRBV19 with TRBJ1-1; unclear D gene. CDR3 length equals 13 residues. The germline V gene encodes CDR1 LNHDA and CDR2 SQIVND (reference sequence). V lost 3 bases and J 2 bases, leaving 7 bases between the germline ends. CDR3 sequence (DNA): TGTGCCAGTAGTATGGCTCCCAACACTGAAGCTTTCTTT. Protein sequence: CASSMAPNTEAFF.

V gene TRBV5-1 combines with J gene TRBJ2-1; D is unresolved. The germline CDR1 and CDR2 sequences are SGHRS and YFSETQ. This CDR3 has 15 amino acids. Trimming took off 3 bases at V and 5 bases at J, with 15 bases between the two ends. CDR3 coding DNA: TGCGCCAGCAGCTCATCGTTTACCCAGAACAATGAGCAGTTCTTC. It specifies CASSSSFTQNNEQFF.

The V and J genes are TRBV7-9 and TRBJ1-1; a weak D match, TRBD1 (5 bases). This CDR3 contains 16 residues. V was trimmed by 2 bases and J by 2 bases, leaving 15 bases between them. Germline CDR1 SEHNR, CDR2 FQNEAQ (reference sequence). The CDR3 is CASSLFPLGANTEAFF. CDR3 nucleotides: TGTGCCAGCAGCTTATTCCCGTTAGGGGCTAACACTGAAGCTTTCTTT.

This clone was seen just once. In DNA form, the CDR3 reads TGTGCCAGCAGCTCCACTAGCGGGGGGGCACTACGTGAGCAGTACTTC. This codes for CASSSTSGGALREQYF. The chain joins TRBV7-2 to TRBJ2-7; the match to TRBD2 covers 13 bases. This CDR3 has 16 amino acids. The germline CDR1 and CDR2 sequences are SGHTA and FQGNSA. Germline trimming cut 4 bases from V and 7 bases from J; bases unmatched to any gene: 10.

V usage is TRBV7-9 and J usage is TRBJ2-4; 7 bases match TRBD1. V shed 2 bases, J shed 7 bases, and the junction held 8 bases outside the gene matches. The CDR3 runs 15 residues. CDR1 and CDR2 from the germline V gene are SEHNR and FQNEAQ (reference sequence). The CDR3 here is CASSLSDRDGNIQYF. The CDR3 nucleotides are TGTGCCAGCAGCTTATCTGACAGGGATGGGAACATTCAGTACTTC.

The chain joins TRBV5-1 to TRBJ1-2; D might be TRBD1 (5 bases). V lost 0 bases to trimming and J lost 7 bases, with 13 bases between them. The CDR3 has 14 amino acids. Germline lookup yields CDR1 SGHRS and CDR2 YFSETQ. The DNA for the CDR3 is TGCGCCAGCAGCTTGGTCGGCAGGGAGGGTGGCTACACCTTC. Amino acids: CASSLVGREGGYTF.

The V gene is TRBV6-5, the J gene TRBJ1-2; possible D gene TRBD1, 5 bases. Trimming took 8 bases from V and 4 from J, leaving 17 bases between them. CDR3 length: 14 residues. Germline CDR1 MNHEY, CDR2 SVGAGI. CDR3 loop: CASGNQGGVYGYTF. CDR3 sequence (DNA): TGTGCCAGCGGCAATCAGGGAGGTGTCTATGGCTACACCTTC.

The sample holds a few counts of this clone. This chain links TRBV5-4 with TRBJ1-2; 8 bases agree with TRBD1. Trimming at V came to 4 bases and at J to 8 bases, leaving 16 bases not matched to a gene. Germline lookup yields CDR1 SGHNT and CDR2 YYREEE (reference sequence). CDR3 length equals 16 residues. CDR3 loop: CASSPRQGLQGVGYTF. The CDR3 region has the DNA TGTGCCAGCAGCCCCCGACAAGGCCTACAGGGGGTCGGCTACACCTTC.

The V gene is TRBV7-2, the J gene TRBJ2-7; TRBD2 might be the D (6 bases). The germline gives CDR1 SGHTA, CDR2 FQGNSA. V was clipped by 6 bases and J by 4 bases, with 13 bases between them. The length of the CDR3 is 13 residues. CDR3 sequence (DNA): TGTGCCAGCAGTCCGACTAGTAAGTACGAGCAGTACTTC. It is translated as CASSPTSKYEQYF.

The chain is built from TRBV6-5 and TRBJ2-3, with D maybe TRBD1 (6 bases). CDR3 length: 14 amino acids. Germline CDR1 MNHEY, CDR2 SVGAGI. The ends were cut back, 5 bases at V and 4 bases at J, with 13 bases in the middle. CDR3 in DNA: TGTGCCAGCAGTCCTGGATGGGGGCCAGATACGCAGTATTTT. Protein: CASSPGWGPDTQYF.

This clone was counted ten times or more. The chain couples TRBV27 to TRBJ1-4; tentatively, D is TRBD1 (5 bases). Trimming removed 6 bases at V and 1 base at J, with 6 bases between. Per the germline V gene, CDR1 is MNHEY and CDR2 is SMNVEV (reference sequence). This CDR3 region has 13 residues. The CDR3, as DNA: TGTGCCAGCAGCAGGGTAACTAATGAAAAACTGTTTTTT. It translates to CASSRVTNEKLFF. The variable domain in full, with the rest retrieved from reference TRBV27 and TRBJ1-4, is EAQVTQNPRYLITVTGKKLTVTCSQNMNHEYMSWYRQDPGLGLRQIYYSMNVEVTDKGDVPEGYKVSRKEKRNFPLILESPSPNQTSLYFCASSRVTNEKLFFGSGTQLSVL.

V usage is TRBV28 and J usage is TRBJ2-2; 7 nucleotides line up with TRBD1. V trimming: 1 base; J trimming: 9 bases; junction bases outside the gene matches: 2. The CDR3 spans 13 residues. In germline, CDR1 is MDHEN, CDR2 SYDVKM. CDR3 sequence reads: CASSLYRGWELFF. For the CDR3, the DNA is TGTGCCAGCAGTTTATACAGGGGATGGGAGCTGTTTTTT.

CDR3 sequence reads: CATRRDRFLASPLHF. DNA of the CDR3: TGTGCCACCAGACGGGACAGGTTTCTAGCGTCACCCCTCCACTTT. The V call is TRBV24-1, the J call TRBJ1-6; 8 nucleotides line up with TRBD1. The CDR3 length is 15 residues. CDR1 is KGHDR and CDR2 is SFDVKD in the germline V gene. With V trimmed by 7 bases and J by 10 bases, 11 bases remained unmatched.

The chain combines TRBV3-1 (or the pseudogene TRBV3-2) with TRBJ2-1; 10 bases align to TRBD2. The CDR3 covers 15 residues. CDR1 is LGHDT and CDR2 is YNNKEL in the germline V gene (reference sequence). J lost 7 bases, V lost 3 bases, and 6 bases had no gene match. The CDR3 bases are TGTGCCAGCAGCCATACTAGCGGGAAGAAGAATGAGCAGTTCTTC. It codes for CASSHTSGKKNEQFF.

This clone was counted a few times. At one boundary the junction diverges from the germline segment, which might be a read error. V is TRBV27 and J is TRBJ2-4, with 8 bases matching TRBD1. The CDR3 has 13 amino acids. The germline V gene encodes CDR1 MNHEY and CDR2 SMNVEV (reference sequence). The CDR3 DNA reads TGTGCCAGCAGGACAGGGGCCACAAACATTCAGTACTTC. Its protein is CASRTGATNIQYF.

This rearrangement joins TRBV2 to TRBJ2-2, with no clear D. Germline CDR1 SNHLY, CDR2 FYNNEI. The CDR3 covers 13 residues. V lost 7 bases to trimming and J lost 5 bases, with 11 bases between them. The CDR3 region is CASKQQTTGELFF. CDR3 in DNA: TGTGCCAGCAAACAACAGACGACCGGGGAGCTGTTTTTT. The entire variable domain, with the rest obtained from reference TRBV2 and TRBJ2-2, is as follows: EPEVTQTPSHQVTQMGQEVILRCVPISNHLYFYWYRQILGQKVEFLVSFYNNEISEKSEIFDDQFSVERPDGSNFTLKIRSTKLEDSAMYFCASKQQTTGELFFGEGSRLTVL.

The rearrangement links TRBV2 to TRBJ2-1, with a tentative D call TRBD2 (5 bases). The V end was cut by 8 bases, the J end by 10 bases, with 18 bases between. The CDR3 runs 13 residues. Looked up from germline, CDR1 is SNHLY and CDR2 is FYNNEI. CDR3 bases: TGTGCCAGCGTTAGGGTTGAGGGCTTGGAGCAGTTCTTC. Its translation: CASVRVEGLEQFF.

The chain employs TRBV28 and TRBJ2-7; 8 positions agree with TRBD1. The CDR3 runs to 15 residues. Germline V gene lookup returns CDR1 MDHEN and CDR2 SYDVKM. Germline trimming cut 10 bases from V and 3 bases from J; bases unmatched to any gene: 14. CDR3 region: CATLQGQGRNYEQYF. CDR3 nucleotides: TGTGCCACTCTTCAAGGACAGGGAAGAAACTACGAGCAGTACTTC.

This chain uses TRBV29-1 with TRBJ1-1; tentatively, D is TRBD1 (6 bases). The CDR3 runs 16 residues. V dropped 7 bases and J dropped 4 bases, with 25 bases sitting between them. From germline, CDR1 is SQVTM and CDR2 ANQGSEA. The CDR3 region is CSEIPVGTRLRTEAFF. In DNA form, the CDR3 reads TGCAGCGAAATCCCGGTGGGGACAAGACTTCGCACTGAAGCTTTCTTT.

In this sample, this clone turned up once. The V call is TRBV5-1, the J call TRBJ1-1, with D tentatively TRBD1 (6 bases). The V end lost 7 bases, the J end lost 3 bases, and 16 bases lay between the germline ends. The CDR3 covers 14 residues. CDR1 and CDR2 (germline): SGHRS, YFSETQ. The DNA of the CDR3 is TGCGCCAGCGGCTCCGGTGAGGGGGACACTGAAGCTTTCTTT. Protein sequence: CASGSGEGDTEAFF.

The rearrangement joins TRBV7-9 to TRBJ2-2, with TRBD2 matching 11 bases. The trim removed 8 bases at V and 2 bases at J, leaving 7 bases unmatched. CDR3 size: 16 residues. From germline, CDR1 is SEHNR and CDR2 FQNEAQ (reference sequence). CDR3 nucleotides: TGTGCCAGCTCCCGAACTAGCGGGAGTAACACCGGGGAGCTGTTTTTT. It translates to CASSRTSGSNTGELFF.

The CDR3 region is CASSMWQGSSGANVLTF. The CDR3 region has the DNA TGTGCCAGTAGTATGTGGCAGGGAAGCTCTGGGGCCAACGTCCTGACTTTC. The gene calls are TRBV19 and TRBJ2-6; TRBD1 is a possible D gene (5 bases). The CDR3 covers 17 residues. Germline V gene data show CDR1 as LNHDA and CDR2 as SQIVND (reference sequence). Trimming removed 3 bases at V and 0 bases at J, with 12 bases between.

This clone appeared once. The chain combines TRBV2 with TRBJ1-4; 10 bases fit TRBD1. Germline lookup yields CDR1 SNHLY and CDR2 FYNNEI. The CDR3 covers 17 residues. J gave up 7 bases and V 5 bases, and 13 bases lay outside the gene matches. The DNA for the CDR3 is TGTGCCAGCAGTCGGGGTGACAGGGGGCCGCTAGGTGAAAAACTGTTTTTT. The encoded protein is CASSRGDRGPLGEKLFF.

The chain recombines TRBV6-5 with TRBJ2-7; D is possibly TRBD1 (6 bases). Looked up from germline, CDR1 is MNHEY and CDR2 is SVGAGI. V lost 6 bases, J lost 7 bases, and 22 bases lay in between. This CDR3 spans 15 amino acids. In nucleotides, the CDR3 is TGTGCCAGCAGCCTGACCTTCTCCCGAGGGGGTGAGCAGTACTTC. Translating gives CASSLTFSRGGEQYF.